This T cell receptor (beta chain) was documented in a study of T cells in Graves' hyperthyroidism and ophthalmopathy. The CDR3 has 13 amino acids. The V end was cut by 8 bases, the J end by 7 bases, with 15 bases between. Germline V gene lookup returns CDR1 KGHSH and CDR2 LQKENI. Uncontrolled infection, other autoimmune disease, pregnancy and lactation each barred patients from inclusion. This clonotype has at least ten counts. The source material, RNA transcripts, was used to amplify TCR beta CDR3 regions. The study used the HTBI primer set for a first-round RT-PCR of the TCR CDR3. In TCRdb, the multiplex PCR reads were re-called with MiXCR into one record per CDR3 protein. The sample yields approximately 600,000 distinct CDR3 sequences, roughly 17% seen once.

The chain carries TRBV18 and TRBJ1-5, with a possible D match to TRBD1 (5 bases). The sequence came from a woman in her twenties or thirties with Graves' hyperthyroidism. Sequencing used blood. The DNA for the CDR3 is TGTGCCAGCCGGGCGACGGGGGGGCAGCCCCAGCATTTT. Amino acids: CASRATGGQPQHF. Looking up the rest from reference TRBV18 and TRBJ1-5 gives the full variable domain: NAGVMQNPRHLVRRRGQEARLRCSPMKGHSHVYWYRQLPEEGLKFMVYLQKENIIDESGMPKERFSAEFPKEGPSILRIQQVVRGDSAAYFCASRATGGQPQHFGDGTRLSIL.